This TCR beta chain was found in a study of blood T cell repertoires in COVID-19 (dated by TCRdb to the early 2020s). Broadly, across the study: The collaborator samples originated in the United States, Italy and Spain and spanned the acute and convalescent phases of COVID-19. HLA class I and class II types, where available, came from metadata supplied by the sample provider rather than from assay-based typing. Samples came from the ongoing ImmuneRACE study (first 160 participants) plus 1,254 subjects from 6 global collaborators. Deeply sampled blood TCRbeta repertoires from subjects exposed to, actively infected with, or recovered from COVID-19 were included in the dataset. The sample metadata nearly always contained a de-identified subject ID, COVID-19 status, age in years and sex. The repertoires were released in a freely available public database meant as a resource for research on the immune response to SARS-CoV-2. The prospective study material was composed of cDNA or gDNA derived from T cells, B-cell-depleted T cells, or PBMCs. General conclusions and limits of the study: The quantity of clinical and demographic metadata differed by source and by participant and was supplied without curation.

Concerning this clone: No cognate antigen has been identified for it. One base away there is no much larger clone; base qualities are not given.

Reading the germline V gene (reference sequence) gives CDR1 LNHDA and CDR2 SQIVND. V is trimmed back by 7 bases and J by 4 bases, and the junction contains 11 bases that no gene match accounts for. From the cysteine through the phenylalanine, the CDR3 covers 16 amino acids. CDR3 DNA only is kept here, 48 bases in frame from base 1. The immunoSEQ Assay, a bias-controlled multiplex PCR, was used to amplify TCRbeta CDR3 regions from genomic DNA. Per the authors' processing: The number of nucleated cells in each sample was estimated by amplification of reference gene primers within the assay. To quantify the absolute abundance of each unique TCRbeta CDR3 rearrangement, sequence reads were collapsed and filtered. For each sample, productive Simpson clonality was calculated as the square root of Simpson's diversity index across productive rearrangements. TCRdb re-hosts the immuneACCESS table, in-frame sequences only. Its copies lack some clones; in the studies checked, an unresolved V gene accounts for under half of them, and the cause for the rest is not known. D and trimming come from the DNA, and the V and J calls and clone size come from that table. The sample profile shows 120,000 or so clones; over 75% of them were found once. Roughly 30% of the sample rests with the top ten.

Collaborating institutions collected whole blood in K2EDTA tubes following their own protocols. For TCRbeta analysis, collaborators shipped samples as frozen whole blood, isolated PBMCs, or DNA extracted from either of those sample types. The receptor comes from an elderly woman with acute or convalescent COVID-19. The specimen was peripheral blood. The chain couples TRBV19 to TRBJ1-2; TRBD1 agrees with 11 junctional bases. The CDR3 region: CASTPGQGVRGYGYTF. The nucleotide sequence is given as TGTGCCAGTACCCCGGGACAGGGGGTTCGTGGCTATGGCTACACCTTC.